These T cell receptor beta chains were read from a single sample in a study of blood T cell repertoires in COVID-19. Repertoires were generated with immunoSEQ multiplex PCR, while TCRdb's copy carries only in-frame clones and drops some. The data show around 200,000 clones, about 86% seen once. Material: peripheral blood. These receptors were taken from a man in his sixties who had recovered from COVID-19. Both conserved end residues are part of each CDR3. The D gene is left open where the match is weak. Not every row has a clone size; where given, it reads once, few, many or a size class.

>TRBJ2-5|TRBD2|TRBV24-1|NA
CATRGGGAGETQYF
TGTGCCACCAGAGGCGGGGGGGCCGGAGAGACCCAGTACTTC
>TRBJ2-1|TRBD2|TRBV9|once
CASSVEGSGANEQFF
TGTGCCAGCAGCGTAGAGGGTAGCGGGGCCAATGAGCAGTTCTTC
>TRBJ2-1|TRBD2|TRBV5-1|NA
CASQPGLGGGSYNEQFF
TGCGCCAGCCAGCCGGGACTAGGAGGAGGGTCCTACAATGAGCAGTTCTTC
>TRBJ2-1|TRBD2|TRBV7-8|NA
CASSLAVGLAGVSNEQFF
TGTGCCAGCAGCTTAGCCGTTGGACTAGCGGGAGTGTCAAATGAGCAGTTCTTC
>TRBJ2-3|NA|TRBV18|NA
CASSPSVDTQYF
TGTGCCAGCTCACCGTCCGTCGATACGCAGTATTTT
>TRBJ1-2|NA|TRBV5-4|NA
CASSLDSGDRGYTF
TGTGCCAGCAGCTTGGATTCGGGTGACAGAGGCTACACCTTC
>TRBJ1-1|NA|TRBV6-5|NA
CASVNREGNTEAFF
TGTGCCAGCGTAAACAGGGAGGGGAACACTGAAGCTTTCTTT
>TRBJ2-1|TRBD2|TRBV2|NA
CASRIAGGRYNEQFF
TGTGCCAGCAGAATAGCGGGGGGGCGGTACAATGAGCAGTTCTTC
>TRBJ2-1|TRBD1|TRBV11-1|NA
CASRRPGQGSQQFF
TGTGCCAGCAGAAGACCGGGACAGGGAAGCCAACAGTTCTTC
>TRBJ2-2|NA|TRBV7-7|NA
CASSPSGGYTGELFF
TGTGCCAGCAGCCCAAGTGGGGGGTACACCGGGGAGCTGTTTTTT
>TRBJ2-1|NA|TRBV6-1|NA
CASSGWDSRSYNEQFF
TGTGCCAGCAGTGGCTGGGACTCCCGCTCCTACAATGAGCAGTTCTTC
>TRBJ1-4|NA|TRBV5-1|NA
CASSRTGTDEKLFF
TGCGCCAGCAGCCGCACAGGGACCGATGAAAAACTGTTTTTT
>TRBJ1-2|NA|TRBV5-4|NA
CASSLDGGNYGYTF
TGTGCCAGCAGCTTGGACGGGGGTAACTATGGCTACACCTTC
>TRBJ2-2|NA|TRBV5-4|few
CASRAEGGGELFF
TGTGCCAGCAGGGCAGAGGGCGGCGGGGAGCTGTTTTTT
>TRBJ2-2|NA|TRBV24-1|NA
CATRQDANTGELFF
TGTGCCACCCGACAGGACGCGAACACCGGGGAGCTGTTTTTT
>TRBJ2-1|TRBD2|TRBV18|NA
CASSPGTSAGEQFF
TGTGCCAGCTCACCGGGGACTAGCGCGGGTGAGCAGTTCTTC
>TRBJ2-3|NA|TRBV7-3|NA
CASSALRTDTQYF
TGTGCCAGCAGCGCCCTACGCACAGATACGCAGTATTTT
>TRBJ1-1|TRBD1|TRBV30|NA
CAWSKGQGGTEAFF
TGTGCCTGGAGCAAAGGACAGGGTGGCACTGAAGCTTTCTTT
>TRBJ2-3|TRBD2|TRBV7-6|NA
CASSPGLAGGFADTQYF
TGTGCCAGCAGCCCGGGACTAGCGGGGGGGTTCGCAGATACGCAGTATTTT
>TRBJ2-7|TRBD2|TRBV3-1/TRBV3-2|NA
CASSQEGGGTYEQYF
TGTGCCAGCAGCCAAGAGGGCGGGGGGACTTACGAGCAGTACTTC
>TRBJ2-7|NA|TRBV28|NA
CASTYLYEQYF
TGTGCCAGCACCTACCTCTACGAGCAGTACTTC
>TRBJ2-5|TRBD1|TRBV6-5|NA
CASSPRGRETQYF
TGTGCCAGCAGCCCAAGGGGGCGAGAGACCCAGTACTTC
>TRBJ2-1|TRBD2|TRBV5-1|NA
CASSLITTSGGPGPYNEQFF
TGCGCCAGCAGCTTGATTACGACTAGCGGGGGGCCGGGGCCCTACAATGAGCAGTTCTTC
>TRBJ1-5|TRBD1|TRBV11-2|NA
CASSLGTGGVRSNQPQHF
TGTGCCAGCAGCTTAGGGACAGGGGGAGTTAGGAGCAATCAGCCCCAGCATTTT
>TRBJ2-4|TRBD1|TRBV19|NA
CASSTRAGQVKNIQYF
TGTGCCAGTAGCACCCGGGCGGGACAGGTTAAAAACATTCAGTACTTC
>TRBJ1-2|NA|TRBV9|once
CASSESGFYGYTF
TGTGCCAGCAGCGAGAGCGGGTTTTATGGCTACACCTTC
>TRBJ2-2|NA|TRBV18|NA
CASSPPAGNTGELFF
TGTGCCAGCTCACCACCGGCGGGAAATACCGGGGAGCTGTTTTTT
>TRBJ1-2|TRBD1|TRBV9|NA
CASSASGTGGAKLRGYTF
TGTGCCAGCAGCGCCTCCGGGACAGGGGGCGCGAAATTACGTGGCTACACCTTC
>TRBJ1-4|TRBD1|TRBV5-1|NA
CASSPKTGMRAANEKLFF
TGCGCCAGCAGCCCAAAGACAGGGATGCGTGCTGCTAATGAAAAACTGTTTTTT
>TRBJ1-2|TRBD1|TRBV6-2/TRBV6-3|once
CASSYSGGLGYTF
TGTGCCAGCAGTTATTCAGGGGGCCTTGGCTACACCTTC
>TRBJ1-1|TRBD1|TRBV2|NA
CASSPRTGRNTEAFF
TGTGCCAGCAGTCCGAGGACAGGGAGGAACACTGAAGCTTTCTTT
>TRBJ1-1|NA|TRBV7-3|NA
CASSSRWANTEAFF
TGTGCCAGCAGCTCCCGTTGGGCGAACACTGAAGCTTTCTTT
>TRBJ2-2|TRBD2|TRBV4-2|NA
CASSHRGRTSGARGGELFF
TGTGCCAGCAGCCACCGAGGGAGAACTAGCGGAGCTAGGGGCGGGGAGCTGTTTTTT
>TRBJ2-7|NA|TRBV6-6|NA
CASSFGGSSYEQYF
TGTGCCAGCAGTTTTGGGGGCTCCTCCTACGAGCAGTACTTC
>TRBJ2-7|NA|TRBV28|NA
CASSLFLGAHEQYF
TGTGCCAGCAGTTTATTTCTGGGGGCCCACGAGCAGTACTTC
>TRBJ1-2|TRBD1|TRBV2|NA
CASSLRTGQPSHGYTF
TGTGCCAGCAGTTTACGTACGGGACAGCCAAGCCATGGCTACACCTTC
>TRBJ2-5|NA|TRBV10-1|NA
CASSERGAVGETQYF
TGCGCCAGCAGTGAGCGGGGGGCTGTAGGAGAGACCCAGTACTTC
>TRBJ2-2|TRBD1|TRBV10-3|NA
CAIGKETGTNTGELFF
TGTGCCATCGGAAAGGAGACAGGGACGAACACCGGGGAGCTGTTTTTT
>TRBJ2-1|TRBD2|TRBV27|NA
CASSLAASGAPQFF
TGTGCCAGCAGTTTAGCGGCTAGCGGGGCGCCGCAGTTCTTC
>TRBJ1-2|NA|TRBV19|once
CASAGGGYTF
TGTGCCAGTGCCGGGGGAGGCTACACCTTC
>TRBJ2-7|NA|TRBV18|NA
CAGPRLGGGVGEQYF
TGTGCCGGTCCCCGTTTAGGTGGAGGGGTTGGCGAGCAGTACTTC
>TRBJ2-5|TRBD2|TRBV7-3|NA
CASSLRGKLAGGPQETQYF
TGTGCCAGCAGCTTAAGGGGTAAACTAGCGGGGGGCCCTCAAGAGACCCAGTACTTC
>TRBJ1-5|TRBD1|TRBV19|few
CASRLQGTPNQPQHF
TGTGCCAGTAGATTACAGGGGACCCCTAATCAGCCCCAGCATTTT
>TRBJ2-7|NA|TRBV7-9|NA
CASSLAGGSVEQYF
TGTGCCAGCAGCTTAGCTGGCGGGTCCGTGGAGCAGTACTTC
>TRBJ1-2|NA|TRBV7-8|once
CASSYSGSNYGYTF
TGTGCCAGCAGCTATTCAGGGTCTAACTATGGCTACACCTTC
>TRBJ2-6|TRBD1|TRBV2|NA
CASSGDRGGTGANVLTF
TGTGCCAGCAGTGGGGACAGGGGAGGGACGGGGGCCAACGTCCTGACTTTC
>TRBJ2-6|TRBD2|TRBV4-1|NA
CASSRDFSGVGGANVLTF
TGCGCCAGCAGCCGGGATTTTAGCGGGGTGGGTGGGGCCAACGTCCTGACTTTC